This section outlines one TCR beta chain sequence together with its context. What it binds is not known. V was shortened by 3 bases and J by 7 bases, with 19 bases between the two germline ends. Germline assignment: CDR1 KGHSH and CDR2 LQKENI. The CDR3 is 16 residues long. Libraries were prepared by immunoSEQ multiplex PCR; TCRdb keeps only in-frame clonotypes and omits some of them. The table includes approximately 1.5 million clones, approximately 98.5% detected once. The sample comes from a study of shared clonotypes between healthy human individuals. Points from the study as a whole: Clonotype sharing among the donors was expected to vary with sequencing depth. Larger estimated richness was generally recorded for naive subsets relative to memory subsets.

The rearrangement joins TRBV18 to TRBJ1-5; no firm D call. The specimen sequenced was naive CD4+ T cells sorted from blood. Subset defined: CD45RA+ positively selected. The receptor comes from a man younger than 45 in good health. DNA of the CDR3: TGTGCCAGCTCACCGAACCGGTTCGGCCTGGGGCAGCCCCAGCATTTT. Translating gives CASSPNRFGLGQPQHF. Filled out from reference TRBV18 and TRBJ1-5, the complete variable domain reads NAGVMQNPRHLVRRRGQEARLRCSPMKGHSHVYWYRQLPEEGLKFMVYLQKENIIDESGMPKERFSAEFPKEGPSILRIQQVVRGDSAAYFCASSPNRFGLGQPQHFGDGTRLSIL.